What follows are 14 T cell receptor beta chains derived from one specimen sequenced in a study of blood T cell repertoires in COVID-19. The data were produced by immunoSEQ multiplex PCR, yet TCRdb's version contains in-frame clones alone and is incomplete. This sample has 100,000 to 140,000 clones; more than 70% occur once, and the top ten carry approximately 4.3%. The source material was peripheral blood. These receptors were obtained from a man aged 70 or older with acute or convalescent COVID-19.

This chain connects TRBV2 to TRBJ2-5; 9 nucleotides agree with TRBD2. The CDR3 extends over 14 amino acids. The germline V gene has CDR1 SNHLY and CDR2 FYNNEI. The V segment lost 6 bases and the J segment 1 base; nucleotides outside the gene matches: 3. In nucleotides, the CDR3 is TGTGCCAGCAGGGTAGCGGGGGTCCAAGAGACCCAGTACTTC. Its translation: CASRVAGVQETQYF.

This clone was counted a single time. This sequence joins TRBV7-9 and TRBJ2-5, with TRBD2 matching over 12 bases. Germline V gives CDR1 SEHNR, CDR2 FQNEAQ (reference sequence). The CDR3 has 14 residues. Trimming removed 5 bases from V and 5 bases from J; junction bases left unmatched: 3. CDR3 coding DNA: TGTGCCAGCAGCCCTAGCGGGGGGGCGGAGACCCAGTACTTC. Translated, it gives CASSPSGGAETQYF.

This clone was picked up one time. The genes are TRBV29-1 and TRBJ1-3; D unresolved. In germline, CDR1 is SQVTM, CDR2 ANQGSEA. Trimming left V 4 bases short and J 4 bases short, with 11 bases between. CDR3 size: 13 residues. CDR3 sequence (DNA): TGCAGCGTTGGTGATAGCACCGGAAACACCATATATTTT. As protein: CSVGDSTGNTIYF.

The chain links TRBV19 to TRBJ1-1, with D unresolved. Trimming stripped 6 bases from V and 0 bases from J, with 14 bases between. Germline CDR1 and CDR2: LNHDA and SQIVND (reference sequence). The length of the CDR3 is 15 residues. The CDR3 sequence: CASRPGRQMNTEAFF. CDR3 sequence (DNA): TGTGCCAGTAGGCCGGGAAGGCAGATGAACACTGAAGCTTTCTTT.

The chain is built from TRBV5-1 and TRBJ2-1, with 10 bases fitting TRBD2. This CDR3 contains 15 residues. V lost 4 bases, J lost 8 bases, and 9 bases stayed unmatched. Germline CDR1 reads SGHRS; CDR2 reads YFSETQ. The CDR3 loop is CASSLMSGGAYEQFF. Here the CDR3 DNA reads TGCGCCAGCAGCCTTATGAGCGGGGGGGCCTATGAGCAGTTCTTC.

This chain joins TRBV6-5 and TRBJ2-7; 8 bases are shared with TRBD1. V lost 5 bases and J lost 1; bases outside the gene matches: 7. Germline CDR1 reads MNHEY; CDR2 reads SVGAGI. The CDR3 consists of 15 residues. The CDR3 DNA sequence: TGTGCCAGCAGTACCCCGACAGGGGCATCCTACGAGCAGTACTTC. This gives the protein CASSTPTGASYEQYF.

CDR3 nucleotides: TGTGCCACCAGTGACTATCCGGGACAGGGTAACACCGGGGAGCTGTTTTTT. Protein: CATSDYPGQGNTGELFF. The chain joins TRBV24-1 to TRBJ2-2; 9 positions agree with TRBD1. CDR3 size: 17 residues. CDR1 is KGHDR and CDR2 is SFDVKD in the germline V gene. Trimming removed 4 bases from V and 2 bases from J; junction bases left unmatched: 7.

This chain links TRBV3-1 (or the pseudogene TRBV3-2) with TRBJ1-1; TRBD1 might be the D (6 bases). CDR1 is LGHDT, CDR2 YNNKEL, per germline (reference sequence). The CDR3 covers 13 residues. V gave up 1 base and J gave up 7 bases, with 10 bases separating them. This CDR3 reads CASSQAGVLEAFF. Written as DNA, the CDR3 is TGTGCCAGCAGCCAAGCAGGGGTGCTTGAAGCTTTCTTT.

V is TRBV18 and J is TRBJ2-5; TRBD1 aligns across 8 bases. The CDR3 runs to 16 residues. Trimming at V came to 6 bases and at J to 4 bases, leaving 13 bases not matched to a gene. Germline lookup yields CDR1 KGHSH and CDR2 LQKENI. In DNA, the CDR3 is TGTGCCAGCTCGCCCCAAAAGACAGGGGAGAGAGAGACCCAGTACTTC. Amino acids: CASSPQKTGERETQYF.

The chain combines TRBV18 with TRBJ1-3; tentatively, D is TRBD1 (5 bases). The CDR3 length is 14 residues. The ends were cut back, 3 bases at V and 3 bases at J, with 9 bases in the middle. Germline V gene sequence: CDR1 KGHSH, CDR2 LQKENI. Written as DNA, the CDR3 is TGTGCCAGCTCACCCCCAGGGCTTGGAAACACCATATATTTT. Translating it yields CASSPPGLGNTIYF.

The V gene is TRBV5-4, the J gene TRBJ2-3; 11 bases are shared with TRBD2. The germline V gene has CDR1 SGHNT and CDR2 YYREEE (reference sequence). CDR3 size: 18 residues. The junction had 6 bases not matched to a gene; V was cut back by 0 bases and J by 0 bases. CDR3 in DNA: TGTGCCAGCAGCTTGGGTAGCGGGGGGGCAGGAAGCACAGATACGCAGTATTTT. Translating it yields CASSLGSGGAGSTDTQYF.

V usage is TRBV9 and J usage is TRBJ1-2, with D perhaps TRBD1 (6 bases). The CDR3 consists of 17 residues. CDR1 is SGDLS, CDR2 YYNGEE, per germline. V lost 0 bases to trimming and J lost 1 base, with 16 bases between them. The CDR3 DNA reads TGTGCCAGCAGCGTAGAGGCAGGGGTAAAGAGTAACTATGGCTACACCTTC. This translates into CASSVEAGVKSNYGYTF.

The chain combines TRBV30 with TRBJ1-5; no clear D gene. Germline V gene data show CDR1 as GTSNPN and CDR2 as SVGIG (reference sequence). Trimming left V 1 base short and J 2 bases short, with 12 bases between. This CDR3 spans 15 amino acids. CDR3 sequence: CAWSDSVRGNQPQHF. The DNA of the CDR3 is TGTGCCTGGAGTGACTCGGTGAGGGGCAATCAGCCCCAGCATTTT.

This clone appeared once. The V call is TRBV3-1 (or the pseudogene TRBV3-2), the J call TRBJ2-7, with no clear D. There are 11 residues in the CDR3. Germline lookup yields CDR1 LGHDT and CDR2 YNNKEL (reference sequence). Trimming took 2 bases from V and 4 from J, leaving 3 bases between them. The CDR3 coding sequence is TGTGCCAGCAGCCAAATATACGAGCAGTACTTC. Protein: CASSQIYEQYF.